This T cell receptor beta chain was captured in a study of shared clonotypes between healthy human individuals. This CDR3 is built from 15 residues. The germline V gene has CDR1 MDHEN and CDR2 SYDVKM. V shed 5 bases, J shed 3 bases, and the junction held 9 bases outside the gene matches. The repertoire was sequenced with immunoSEQ multiplex PCR; TCRdb's copy has only in-frame clones and lacks some. Of 110,000 or so clones in the sample, about 62% were seen once. The clonotype originates from a woman in her 30s in good health. The chain carries TRBV28 and TRBJ2-7; the match to TRBD2 covers 8 bases. Specimen: memory CD8+ T cells sorted from blood. As for subset: CD45RO+ cells pooled with CCR7-negative TemRA cells. CDR3 residues: CASSPQVAGIYEQYF. In DNA form, the CDR3 reads TGTGCCAGCAGTCCGCAGGTAGCGGGAATCTACGAGCAGTACTTC.